The present TCR beta chain was sequenced within a study of patients and donors after allogeneic stem cell transplantation. This clonotype was detected many times. V lost 4 bases, J lost 4 bases, and 13 bases lay in between. CDR1 is ENHRY, CDR2 SYGVKD, per germline. CDR3 length: 14 amino acids. MiXCR was run by TCRdb on the RT-PCR reads, yielding one entry per CDR3 protein. This sample has approximately 250,000 distinct CDR3 sequences; 13% to 15% occur once, and the top ten carry 11%. The material sequenced was blood, either unsorted or a sorted T cell fraction (not recorded which). This receptor was taken from a human donor who was either an allogeneic HSCT recipient or a stem cell or donor lymphocyte infusion donor (not recorded which). It is not recorded whose cells these are; they may come from a transplant donor. The chain links TRBV10-3 to TRBJ2-5; the D is unclear. DNA for the CDR3: TGTGCCATCAGTGGGCTCTCAAAAGGAGAGACCCAGTACTTC. Translation gives CAISGLSKGETQYF.